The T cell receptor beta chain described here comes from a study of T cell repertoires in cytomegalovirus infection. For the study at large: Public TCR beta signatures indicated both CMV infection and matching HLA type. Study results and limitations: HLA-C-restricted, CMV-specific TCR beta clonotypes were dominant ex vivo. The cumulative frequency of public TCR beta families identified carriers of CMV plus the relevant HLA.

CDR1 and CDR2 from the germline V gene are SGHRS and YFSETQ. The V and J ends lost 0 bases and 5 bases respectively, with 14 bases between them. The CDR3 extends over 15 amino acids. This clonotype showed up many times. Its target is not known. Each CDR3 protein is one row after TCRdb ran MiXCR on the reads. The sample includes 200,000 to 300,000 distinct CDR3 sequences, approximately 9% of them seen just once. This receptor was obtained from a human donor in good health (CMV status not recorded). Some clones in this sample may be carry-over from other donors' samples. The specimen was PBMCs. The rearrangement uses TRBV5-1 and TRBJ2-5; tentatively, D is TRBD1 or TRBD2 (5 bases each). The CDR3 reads CASSLGRSREETQYF. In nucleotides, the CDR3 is TGCGCCAGCAGCTTGGGTCGCTCCAGGGAGGAGACCCAGTACTTC.